This record concerns one T cell receptor (beta chain) sequence. The target antigen is unknown. The junction shows a germline mismatch at one end, possibly a read error. The sample originates from a study of blood T cells in healthy people across ages. Notes on the study in general: Older age went with lower TCR beta diversity per million T cells, in a roughly linear way. Unsorted PBMCs blocked a conclusive comparison of naive and antigen-experienced cells.

Individuals who donated were healthy Caucasians from Russia aged about 6 to 100. There were at least 5.5 micrograms of total RNA extracted from every sample. PCR was performed a second time for about 7 to 12 cycles using a sample-barcoded 5' primer and a J-beta primer mix. TCRdb re-called the 5' RACE reads through MiXCR, storing one row per CDR3 protein. The sample shows 1.5 million to 2 million distinct CDR3 sequences, 28% of them seen only once. Germline assignment: CDR1 KGHSY and CDR2 FQNENV. This CDR3 has 14 residues. This chain links TRBV16 with TRBJ1-1; no firm D call. Sequencing was performed on blood. The sequence was obtained from a woman aged 25 to 39 in good health. The CDR3 is CASNQATENTEAFF. Written as DNA, the CDR3 is TGTGCCAGCAACCAAGCTACAGAGAACACTGAAGCTTTCTTT.